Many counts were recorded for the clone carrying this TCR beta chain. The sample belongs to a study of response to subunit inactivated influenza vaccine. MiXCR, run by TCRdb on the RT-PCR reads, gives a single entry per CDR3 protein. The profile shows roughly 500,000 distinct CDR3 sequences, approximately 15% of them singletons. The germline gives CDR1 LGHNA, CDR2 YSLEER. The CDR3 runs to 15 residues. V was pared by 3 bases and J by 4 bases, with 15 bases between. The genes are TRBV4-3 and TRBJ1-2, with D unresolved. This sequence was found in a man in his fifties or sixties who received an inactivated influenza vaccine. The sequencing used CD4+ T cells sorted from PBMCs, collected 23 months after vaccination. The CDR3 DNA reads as TGCGCCAGCAGCCAGGCGGGCAAGAGGAGCTATGGCTACACCTTC. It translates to CASSQAGKRSYGYTF.